Sequencing of this T cell receptor (beta chain) was carried out in a study of graft-versus-host responses after intestinal transplantation. Study background: Each transplant was multivisceral, liver-intestinal, or isolated intestinal. Every recipient had anti-thymocyte globulin induction and 3 to 4 years of tacrolimus plus steroids.

Repertoires were generated with immunoSEQ multiplex PCR, while TCRdb's copy carries only in-frame clones and drops some. Found here are some 82,000 clones, more than 75% of them singletons; the top ten hold about 8%. Points on this clone: Its antigen remains unidentified.

Regarding the study as a whole: Early after transplant, HvG clones declined as circulating GvH clones peaked. There were GvH clones found in recipient marrow, and some of them appeared first in ileum or blood.

This CDR3 is built from 13 residues. This chain joins TRBV21-1 and TRBJ1-5. TRBV21-1 is a pseudogene segment. The receptor was isolated from a human donor who was the organ donor for an intestinal transplant. The specimen comprised unstimulated CD8+ T cells sorted from spleen or lymph node cells, sampled before transplant. CDR3 loop: CASRTGGGQPQHF. The CDR3 region has the DNA TGTGCCAGCCGGACGGGGGGGGGTCAGCCCCAGCATTTT.